Listed here are 14 T cell receptor beta chains from one sample, sequenced in a study of cytomegalovirus exposure and HLA in healthy donors. 60 Vbeta and 13 Jbeta primers were used in PCR. The assay was immunoSEQ multiplex PCR, and TCRdb's table has in-frame clones only and misses some. Among tens of thousands of clones listed, more than 70% were seen once. Sequencing was carried out using PBMCs. Receptor source: a male donor in good health and CMV-seropositive.

This clone was picked up a small number of times. V gene TRBV5-1 combines with J gene TRBJ2-3, with 8 bases fitting TRBD1. Trimming cost V 4 bases and J 2 bases; bases outside gene matches: 6. The CDR3 consists of 15 residues. Germline loops: CDR1 SGHRS, CDR2 YFSETQ. The CDR3 loop reads CASSIGQGDTDTQYF. CDR3 sequence (DNA): TGCGCCAGCAGCATCGGACAGGGCGACACAGATACGCAGTATTTT.

The chain joins TRBV19 to TRBJ2-7; no firm D call. With 4 bases removed from V and 3 bases from J, the gap between germline ends came to 4 bases. The CDR3 is 11 amino acids. From germline, CDR1 is LNHDA and CDR2 SQIVND (reference sequence). The CDR3 spells CASSSSYEQYF. The DNA for the CDR3 is TGTGCCAGTAGTAGCAGCTACGAGCAGTACTTC.

The V gene is TRBV2, the J gene TRBJ2-2; D is perhaps TRBD2 (5 bases). Per the germline V gene, CDR1 is SNHLY and CDR2 is FYNNEI. The germline V and J ends were trimmed by 7 bases and 1 base, with 13 bases remaining between them. CDR3 length: 15 residues. The CDR3 bases are TGTGCCAGCAAGCTTGGCGGACTGAACACCGGGGAGCTGTTTTTT. Protein: CASKLGGLNTGELFF.

This clone was detected many times. J is TRBJ1-4 and V is TRBV25-1; D is uncertain. Germline CDR1 MGHDK, CDR2 SYGVNS. CDR3 size: 11 residues. Trimming removed 7 bases at V and 13 bases at J, with 13 bases between. The CDR3 DNA reads as TGTGCCAGCACCCCGTCGAGAAGACTGTTTTTT. It codes for CASTPSRRLFF.

In this sample, this clone turned up a few times. The same CDR3 can be traced to other DNA sequences in this sample. The chain uses TRBV9 and TRBJ2-7; D is perhaps TRBD2 (5 bases). V lost 0 bases and J lost 3, with 10 bases in between. Germline CDR1 SGDLS, CDR2 YYNGEE. This CDR3 spans 14 amino acids. This chain's CDR3 is CASSVGSSSYEQYF. The DNA for the CDR3 is TGTGCCAGCAGCGTAGGATCTAGCAGCTACGAGCAGTACTTC.

DNA of the CDR3: TGTGCCAGCTCATCGAAGGACAGAGAGACCCAGTACTTC. As protein: CASSSKDRETQYF. This rearrangement joins TRBV18 to TRBJ2-5; possibly TRBD1 for D (6 bases). The CDR3 is made up of 13 amino acids. From germline, CDR1 is KGHSH and CDR2 LQKENI. With 5 bases removed from V and 4 bases from J, the gap between germline ends came to 11 bases.

This clone appeared a few times. The V and J genes are TRBV6-6 and TRBJ1-2; D gene ambiguous. Germline CDR1 reads MNHNY; CDR2 reads SVGAGI (reference sequence). Trimming took off 2 bases at V and 3 bases at J, with 4 bases between the two ends. The CDR3 is made up of 12 amino acids. This CDR3 reads CASSYLDYGYTF. CDR3 bases: TGTGCCAGCAGTTACCTAGACTATGGCTACACCTTC.

The chain joins TRBV5-1 to TRBJ2-2; 13 positions match TRBD2. After removal of 0 bases from V and 5 bases from J, the junction contained 4 bases not matched to a gene. The CDR3 has 17 amino acids. Per the germline V gene, CDR1 is SGHRS and CDR2 is YFSETQ. The CDR3 here is CASSLGLAGGRTGELFF. CDR3 nucleotide sequence: TGCGCCAGCAGCTTGGGACTAGCGGGAGGAAGGACCGGGGAGCTGTTTTTT. Full variable domain (rest looked up from reference TRBV5-1 and TRBJ2-2): KAGVTQTPRYLIKTRGQQVTLSCSPISGHRSVSWYQQTPGQGLQFLFEYFSETQRNKGNFPGRFSGRQFSNSRSEMNVSTLELGDSALYLCASSLGLAGGRTGELFFGEGSRLTVL.

The genes are TRBV19 and TRBJ1-2; a weak D match, TRBD1 (5 bases). Per the germline V gene, CDR1 is LNHDA and CDR2 is SQIVND (reference sequence). The CDR3 covers 12 residues. V was shortened by 4 bases and J by 8 bases, with 11 bases between the two germline ends. CDR3 in amino acids: CASSTKRTGYTF. The CDR3 DNA reads TGTGCCAGTAGTACGAAAAGGACAGGCTACACCTTC.

The J gene is TRBJ2-2, the V gene TRBV19; 8 bases line up with TRBD1. This CDR3 region has 16 residues. Germline-derived CDR1 and CDR2 are LNHDA and SQIVND (reference sequence). Unmatched junction bases numbered 9, after V lost 6 bases and J lost 3 bases. The CDR3 DNA sequence: TGTGCCAGTAGAGTTCCGGGACAGGAGTACACCGGGGAGCTGTTTTTT. This gives the protein CASRVPGQEYTGELFF.

The chain employs TRBV11-2 and TRBJ2-1; a weak D match, TRBD2 (6 bases). With 5 bases removed from V and 11 bases from J, the gap between germline ends came to 13 bases. The CDR3 has 12 residues. Germline CDR1 and CDR2: SGHAT and FQNNGV. The CDR3 is CASSIQGLQQFF. CDR3 sequence (DNA): TGTGCCAGCAGCATTCAGGGACTCCAGCAGTTCTTC. The variable domain in full, completed from reference TRBV11-2 and TRBJ2-1, reads EAGVAQSPRYKIIEKRQSVAFWCNPISGHATLYWYQQILGQGPKLLIQFQNNGVVDDSQLPKDRFSAERLKGVDSTLKIQPAKLEDSAVYLCASSIQGLQQFFGPGTRLTVL.

The gene calls are TRBV7-3 and TRBJ2-1; the match to TRBD1 covers 8 bases. The CDR3 runs 16 residues. After removal of 2 bases from V and 1 base from J, the junction contained 4 bases not matched to a gene. CDR1 SGHTA and CDR2 FQGTGA come from the germline V gene. CDR3 in amino acids: CASSLQGAGSYNEQFF. The CDR3 DNA reads as TGTGCCAGCAGCTTACAGGGGGCAGGTTCCTACAATGAGCAGTTCTTC.

The V call is TRBV27, the J call TRBJ2-4; 16 nucleotides line up with TRBD2. With 6 bases clipped from V and 8 bases from J, the junction kept 7 bases outside the gene matches. CDR1 is MNHEY and CDR2 is SMNVEV in the germline V gene (reference sequence). The CDR3 is 16 residues long. In DNA, the CDR3 is TGTGCCAGCAGCGATCCGGGACTAGCGGGAGGGGACATTCAGTACTTC. Its protein is CASSDPGLAGGDIQYF.

The gene calls are TRBV28 and TRBJ2-3, with 10 bases identical to TRBD1. CDR3 length: 14 residues. Germline V CDR1 and CDR2: MDHEN, SYDVKM. The V and J ends lost 6 bases and 8 bases, in that order; junction bases with no gene match: 8. CDR3 residues: CASSGQGVWSTQYF. CDR3 nucleotides: TGTGCCAGCAGCGGACAGGGGGTTTGGAGTACGCAGTATTTT.